The entry below gives a single T cell receptor (beta chain) sequence along with its context. Its target is unknown. These data originate in a study of beta chain features in type 1 diabetes. Without exception, sorted populations had purity beyond 95%. The study reverse transcribed the entire isolated RNA, so it sequenced expressed TCRB transcripts. Assay used: immunoSEQ multiplex PCR; TCRdb lists only in-frame clones, some missing. This table holds a few hundred thousand clones, roughly 13% found once. Findings of the study overall: TCRB CDR3s from Type 1 diabetes patients were moderately but significantly shorter in all four CD4+ subsets.

V dropped 3 bases and J dropped 9; count of bases not matched to a gene: 5. This CDR3 comprises 13 residues. Looked up from germline, CDR1 is MNHEY and CDR2 is SMNVEV (reference sequence). The sequenced sample consisted of naive CD4+ T cells from blood. The chain employs TRBV27 and TRBJ2-1; 7 bases fit TRBD2. The TCR comes from a man under 40 with type 1 diabetes. The CDR3 region is CASSFGGGVEQFF. In DNA, the CDR3 is TGTGCCAGCAGTTTCGGTGGGGGGGTTGAGCAGTTCTTC.